Below, 13 T cell receptor beta chains from the same sample are listed, as sequenced in a study of cytomegalovirus exposure and HLA in healthy donors. The PCR employed 60 Vbeta primers together with 13 Jbeta primers. Data came from immunoSEQ multiplex PCR; TCRdb stores just in-frame clones and leaves some out. The sample carries tens of thousands of clones, approximately 70% recorded once. The sample comprised PBMCs. Every receptor here comes from a woman in her forties or fifties in good health and CMV-seropositive.

The chain links TRBV7-8 to TRBJ1-2; a possible D gene is TRBD1 (6 bases). The germline V and J ends were trimmed by 1 base and 1 base, with 16 bases remaining between them. Germline CDR1 SGHVS, CDR2 FQNEAQ. This CDR3 spans 17 amino acids. CDR3 loop: CASSLGSAGEYNYGYTF. The CDR3 nucleotides read TGTGCCAGCAGCTTAGGATCAGCAGGGGAGTATAACTATGGCTACACCTTC.

DNA for the CDR3: TGTGCCGGAAGACTAGCGGGGGGGAGTGAAGGAGATACGCAGTATTTT. Protein sequence: CAGRLAGGSEGDTQYF. The chain joins TRBV2 to TRBJ2-3, with TRBD2 matching 14 bases. Germline V gives CDR1 SNHLY, CDR2 FYNNEI. The CDR3 has 16 amino acids. The V gene end was trimmed by 11 bases and the J gene end by 5 bases; junction bases not matched to a gene: 12.

This clone occurred once. J is TRBJ2-1 and V is TRBV7-8; 7 positions agree with TRBD1. V lost 1 base to trimming and J lost 16 bases; unmatched junction nucleotides: 13. Germline CDR1 reads SGHVS; CDR2 reads FQNEAQ. This CDR3 has 14 amino acids. The CDR3 nucleotides are TGTGCCAGCAGCTTAGTTGGCATGAGGGCAGGGGGTTTCTTC. It specifies CASSLVGMRAGGFF.

The CDR3 spells CASRKQGGNQPQHF. The CDR3 DNA reads as TGTGCCAGTAGGAAACAGGGAGGCAATCAGCCCCAGCATTTT. The chain employs TRBV19 and TRBJ1-5, with D possibly being TRBD1 (6 bases). Germline V gives CDR1 LNHDA, CDR2 SQIVND (reference sequence). The V and J ends lost 6 bases and 2 bases respectively, with 11 bases between them. The CDR3 covers 14 residues.

This clone was detected only a few times. The chain is built from TRBV6-1 and TRBJ2-7; 8 bases match TRBD2. The V gene end was trimmed by 0 bases and the J gene end by 2 bases; junction bases not matched to a gene: 3. Germline lookup yields CDR1 MNHNS and CDR2 SASEGT. The CDR3 totals 15 residues. The CDR3 coding sequence is TGTGCCAGCAGTGAAGCGGGGCGGGGGGCCTACGAGCAGTACTTC. Translated: CASSEAGRGAYEQYF.

This clone occurred a few times. This chain joins TRBV28 and TRBJ2-7; 11 bases fit TRBD2. Per the germline V gene, CDR1 is MDHEN and CDR2 is SYDVKM. The CDR3 is 15 amino acids. The V segment lost 6 bases and the J segment 2 bases; nucleotides outside the gene matches: 6. CDR3 in DNA: TGTGCCAGCAGGCCAGGACTAGCGGGTACCTACGAGCAGTACTTC. Amino acid sequence: CASRPGLAGTYEQYF.

Notes on this clone: The same CDR3 arises from other DNA sequences in this sample as well. V gene TRBV28 combines with J gene TRBJ2-2; D is undetermined. V shed 8 bases and J shed 0 bases, with 13 bases lying between them. The CDR3 is made up of 15 amino acids. Germline V lookup: CDR1 MDHEN, CDR2 SYDVKM. Here the CDR3 reads CASFRQTANTGELFF. CDR3 coding DNA: TGTGCCAGCTTTAGGCAGACTGCGAACACCGGGGAGCTGTTTTTT.

This clone was detected a few times. This chain joins TRBV28 and TRBJ2-1, with TRBD1 identical over 10 bases. V shed 7 bases, J shed 4 bases, and the junction held 16 bases outside the gene matches. This CDR3 is built from 18 residues. Germline V gene data show CDR1 as MDHEN and CDR2 as SYDVKM. For the CDR3, the DNA is TGTGCCAGCACCGCCCGGGGGGACGACAGGGGGCATTACAATGAGCAGTTCTTC. Its translation: CASTARGDDRGHYNEQFF.

The V and J genes are TRBV4-3 and TRBJ2-7; tentatively, D is TRBD1 (5 bases). This CDR3 comprises 15 residues. Trimming removed 2 bases from V and 5 bases from J, with 16 bases in between. The germline V gene encodes CDR1 LGHNA and CDR2 YSLEER. CDR3 region: CASSQTEGAPDEQYF. CDR3 in DNA: TGCGCCAGCAGCCAAACGGAAGGGGCGCCCGACGAGCAGTACTTC.

V and J are TRBV18 and TRBJ1-1; TRBD1 is a possible D gene (5 bases). The CDR3 totals 14 residues. V was trimmed by 3 bases and J by 2 bases, leaving 10 bases between them. CDR1 and CDR2 (germline): KGHSH, LQKENI. The CDR3 DNA reads as TGTGCCAGCTCACCTCCTGACAGTAACACTGAAGCTTTCTTT. It encodes CASSPPDSNTEAFF.

This chain links TRBV5-1 with TRBJ2-5; possible D gene TRBD1, 6 bases. The J call may be faulty, since TRBJ2-7 better matches the DNA end. This CDR3 has 14 amino acids. Germline V lookup: CDR1 SGHRS, CDR2 YFSETQ. In DNA, the CDR3 is TGCGCCAGCAGCGTCAGGGGTGCAAACTACGAGCAGTACTTC. Its translation is CASSVRGANYEQYF.

V gene TRBV4-3 combines with J gene TRBJ2-7; 8 bases align to TRBD1. V gave up 0 bases and J gave up 0 bases; unmatched junction bases: 1. The CDR3 is 15 residues long. The germline V gene encodes CDR1 LGHNA and CDR2 YSLEER. CDR3 loop: CASSQETGDSYEQYF. DNA of the CDR3: TGCGCCAGCAGCCAAGAGACAGGGGACTCCTACGAGCAGTACTTC.

The CDR3 region is CASSPTGTVNTEAFF. The CDR3 DNA follows: TGTGCCAGCAGCCCAACCGGGACAGTGAACACTGAAGCTTTCTTT. The V and J genes are TRBV6-5 and TRBJ1-1, with TRBD1 identical over 7 bases. With V trimmed by 6 bases and J by 0 bases, 7 bases remained unmatched. CDR3 length equals 15 residues. Germline V gene data show CDR1 as MNHEY and CDR2 as SVGAGI.